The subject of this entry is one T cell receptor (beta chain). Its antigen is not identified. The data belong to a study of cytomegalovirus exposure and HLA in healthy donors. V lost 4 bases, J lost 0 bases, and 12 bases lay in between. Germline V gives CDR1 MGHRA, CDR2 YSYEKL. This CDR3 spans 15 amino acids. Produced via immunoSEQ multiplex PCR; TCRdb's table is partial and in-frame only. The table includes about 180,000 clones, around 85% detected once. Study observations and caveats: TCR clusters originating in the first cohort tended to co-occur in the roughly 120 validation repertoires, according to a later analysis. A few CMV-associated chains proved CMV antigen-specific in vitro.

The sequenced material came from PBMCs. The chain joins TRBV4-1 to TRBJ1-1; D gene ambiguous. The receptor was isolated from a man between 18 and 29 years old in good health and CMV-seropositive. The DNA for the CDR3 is TGCGCCAGCAGCCTCCAGTCGGGGATGAACACTGAAGCTTTCTTT. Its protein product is CASSLQSGMNTEAFF.